The T cell receptor beta chain under discussion was sequenced for a study of T-cell memory formation after mild COVID-19. Study conclusions and caveats: There were some responding clones in pre-infection memory, which suggested that cross-reactive memory had joined.

With respect to this clonotype: The antigen remains undetermined.

Each CDR3 protein is one row after TCRdb ran MiXCR on the 5' RACE reads. The table has a few hundred thousand distinct CDR3 sequences, roughly 20% seen once. With 1 base clipped from V and 3 bases from J, the junction kept 9 bases outside the gene matches. CDR1 is GTSNPN and CDR2 is SVGIG in the germline V gene (reference sequence). The CDR3 is made up of 15 amino acids. The origin of this receptor is an adult woman who had mild COVID-19 (a few samples of this study predate the infection). Cell type and time point are not known. Source material: PBMCs or a T cell subset sorted from them (not recorded which). The V and J genes are TRBV30 and TRBJ2-7, with 7 bases fitting TRBD1. The CDR3 DNA reads TGTGCCTGGAGTGATCAAAGGACAGGTTTCTACGAGCAGTACTTC. It codes for CAWSDQRTGFYEQYF.